This T cell receptor beta chain was documented in a study of blood T cell repertoires in COVID-19. The overall study: The samples span acute and convalescent COVID-19 from the United States, Italy and Spain. PBMCs, B-cell-depleted T cells, or T cells provided the cDNA or gDNA that made up the material.

CDR3 size: 11 residues. V was shortened by 6 bases and J by 8 bases, with 8 bases between the two germline ends. In the authors' methods: Quantification of nucleated cells was approximated via reference gene primer amplification. Assay: immunoSEQ multiplex PCR; the TCRdb copy retains only in-frame clones and omits some. V and J calls and clone size are given by that table; D and trimming were obtained from the DNA. The top ten clones hold just under 7% of a sample with 66,000 or so clones, 86% of them seen once. The source of this sequence is a man in his fifties with active COVID-19. The material sequenced was peripheral blood. The chain joins TRBV12-3 or TRBV12-4 to TRBJ2-1, with D uncertain. The CDR3 here is CASSPRDEQFF. The CDR3 DNA reads as TGTGCCAGCAGCCCACGGGATGAGCAGTTCTTC.